This TCR beta chain was captured in a study of control samples from healthy donors and cancer patients. This clone was observed a single time. CDR1 MNHEY and CDR2 SMNVEV come from the germline V gene (reference sequence). Trimming pared 6 bases from V and 6 bases from J, leaving 18 bases between. The CDR3 sequence is 15 residues long. Clones were read by immunoSEQ multiplex PCR, and TCRdb kept only the in-frame ones, dropping some. This table holds more than 25,000 clones, approximately 95% found once. The genes are TRBV27 and TRBJ1-5; D might be TRBD1 (6 bases). The receptor was derived from a man between 60 and 75 years old in good health. The sequencing input was blood. The CDR3: CASRAGGPEGQPQHF. DNA of the CDR3: TGTGCCAGCAGGGCTGGGGGCCCCGAGGGTCAGCCCCAGCATTTT.